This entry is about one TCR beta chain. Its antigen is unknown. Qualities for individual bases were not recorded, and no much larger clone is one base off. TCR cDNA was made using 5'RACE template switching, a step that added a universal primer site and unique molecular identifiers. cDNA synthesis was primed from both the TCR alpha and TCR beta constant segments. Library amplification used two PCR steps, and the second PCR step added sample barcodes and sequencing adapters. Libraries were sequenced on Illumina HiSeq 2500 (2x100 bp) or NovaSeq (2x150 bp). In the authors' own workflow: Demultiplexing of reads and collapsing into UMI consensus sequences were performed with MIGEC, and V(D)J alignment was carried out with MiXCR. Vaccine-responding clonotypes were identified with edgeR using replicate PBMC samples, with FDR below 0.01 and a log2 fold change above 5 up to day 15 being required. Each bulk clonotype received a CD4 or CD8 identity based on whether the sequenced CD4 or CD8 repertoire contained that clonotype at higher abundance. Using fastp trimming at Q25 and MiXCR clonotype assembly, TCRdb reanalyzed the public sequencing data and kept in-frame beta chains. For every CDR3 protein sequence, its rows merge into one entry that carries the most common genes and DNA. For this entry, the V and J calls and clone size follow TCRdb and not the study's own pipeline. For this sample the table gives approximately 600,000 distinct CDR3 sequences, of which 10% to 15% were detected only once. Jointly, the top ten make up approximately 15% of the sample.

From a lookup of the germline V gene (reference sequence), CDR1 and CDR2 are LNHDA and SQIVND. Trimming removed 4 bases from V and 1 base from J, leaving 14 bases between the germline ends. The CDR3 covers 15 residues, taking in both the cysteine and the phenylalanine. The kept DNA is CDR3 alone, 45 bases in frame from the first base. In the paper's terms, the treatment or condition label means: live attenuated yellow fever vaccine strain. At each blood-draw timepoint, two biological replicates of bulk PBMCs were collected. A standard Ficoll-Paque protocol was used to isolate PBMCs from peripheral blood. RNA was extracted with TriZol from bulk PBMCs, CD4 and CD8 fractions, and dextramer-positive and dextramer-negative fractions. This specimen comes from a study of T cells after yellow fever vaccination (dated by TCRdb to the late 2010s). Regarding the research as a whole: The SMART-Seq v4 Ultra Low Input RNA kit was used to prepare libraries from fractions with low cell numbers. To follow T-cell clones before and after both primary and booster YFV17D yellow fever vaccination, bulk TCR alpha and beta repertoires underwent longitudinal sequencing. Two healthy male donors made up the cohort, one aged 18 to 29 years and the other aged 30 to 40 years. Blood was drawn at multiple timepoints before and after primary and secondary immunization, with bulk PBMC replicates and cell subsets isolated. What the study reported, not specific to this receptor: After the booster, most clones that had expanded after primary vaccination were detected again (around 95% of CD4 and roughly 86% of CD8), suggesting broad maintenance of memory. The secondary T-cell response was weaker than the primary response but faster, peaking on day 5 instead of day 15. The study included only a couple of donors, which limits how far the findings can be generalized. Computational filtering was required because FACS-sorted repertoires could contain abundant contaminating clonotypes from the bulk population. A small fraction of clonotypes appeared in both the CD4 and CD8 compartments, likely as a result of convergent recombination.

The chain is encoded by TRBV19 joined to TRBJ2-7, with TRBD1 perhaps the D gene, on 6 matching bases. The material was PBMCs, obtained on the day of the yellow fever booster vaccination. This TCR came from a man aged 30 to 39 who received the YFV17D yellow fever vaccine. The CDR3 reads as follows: CASSRQDGDSYEQYF. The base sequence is TGTGCCAGTAGTAGACAGGACGGTGATTCCTACGAGCAGTACTTC.